The sequence of this T cell receptor (beta chain) was determined in a study of T cell repertoires in cytomegalovirus infection. Looking at the study overall: HLA-C-restricted CMV epitopes, recently identified, and well-studied HLA-B-restricted ones were used by the study. The study's findings and limits: The response measured ex vivo was dominated by TCR beta clonotypes (HLA-C-restricted and CMV-specific).

This CDR3 is 13 amino acids long. The germline gives CDR1 SGHNT, CDR2 YYREEE (reference sequence). J lost 8 bases, V lost 9 bases, and 10 bases had no gene match. TCRdb re-called the reads with MiXCR, one entry per CDR3 protein. The repertoire holds 650,000 to 900,000 distinct CDR3 sequences, with around a third as singletons. This clonotype was picked up a small number of times. As yet, its antigen is unknown. The chain uses TRBV5-4 and TRBJ2-1; 8 bases agree with TRBD2. The receptor was isolated from a human donor in good health (CMV status not recorded). Some clones in this sample may be carry-over from other donors' samples. Sequenced material: cultured CD8+ T cells from PBMCs, taken from culture after CMV antigen stimulation. CDR3 region: CATRAGVFDEQFF. Here the CDR3 DNA reads TGTGCCACCAGAGCGGGGGTATTCGATGAGCAGTTCTTC.